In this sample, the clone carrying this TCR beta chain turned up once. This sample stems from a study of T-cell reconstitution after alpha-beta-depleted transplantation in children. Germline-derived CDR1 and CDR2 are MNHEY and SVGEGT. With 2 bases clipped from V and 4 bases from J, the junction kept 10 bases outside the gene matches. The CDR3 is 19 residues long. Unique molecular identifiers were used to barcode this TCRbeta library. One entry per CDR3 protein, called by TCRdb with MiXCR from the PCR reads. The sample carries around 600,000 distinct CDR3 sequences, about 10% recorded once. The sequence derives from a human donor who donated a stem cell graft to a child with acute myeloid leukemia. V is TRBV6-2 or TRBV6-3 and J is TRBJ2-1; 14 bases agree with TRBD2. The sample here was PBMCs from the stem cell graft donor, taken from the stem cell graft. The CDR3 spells CASSYRGTSGSLRYNEQFF. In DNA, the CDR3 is TGTGCCAGCAGTTACAGGGGGACTAGCGGGAGTCTTCGGTACAATGAGCAGTTCTTC.